This T cell receptor beta chain was found in a study of T cell changes during pregnancy in multiple sclerosis. Profiling relied on immunoSEQ multiplex PCR, and the TCRdb table lists in-frame clones only, not all of them. Here the sample spans fewer than 45,000 clones, over 85% being singletons. This CDR3 has 14 residues. J is TRBJ2-7 and V is TRBV21-1; the table's D call, TRBD2, has no DNA check behind it. TRBV21-1 is deemed a pseudogene. This TCR was recovered from a female donor with multiple sclerosis, enrolled in a pregnancy study. The specimen was CD4+ T cells from peripheral blood mononuclear cells, collected in the first trimester of pregnancy. CDR3 sequence: CASSKGRITYEQYF. The CDR3 nucleotides are TGTGCCAGCAGCAAGGGGAGGATTACCTACGAGCAGTACTTC.